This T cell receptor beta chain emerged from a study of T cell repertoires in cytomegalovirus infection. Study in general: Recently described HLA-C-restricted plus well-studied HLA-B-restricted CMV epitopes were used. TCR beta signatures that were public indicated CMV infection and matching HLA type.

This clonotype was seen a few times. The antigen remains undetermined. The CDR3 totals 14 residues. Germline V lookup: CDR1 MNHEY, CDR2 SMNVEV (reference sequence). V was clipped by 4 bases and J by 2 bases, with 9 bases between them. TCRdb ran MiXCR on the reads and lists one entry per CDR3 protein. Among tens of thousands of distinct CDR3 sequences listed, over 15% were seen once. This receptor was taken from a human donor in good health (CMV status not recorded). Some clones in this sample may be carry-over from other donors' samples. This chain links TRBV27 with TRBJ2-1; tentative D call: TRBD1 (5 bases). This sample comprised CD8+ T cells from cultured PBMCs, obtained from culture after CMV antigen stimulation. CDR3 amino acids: CASSYPGPYNEQFF. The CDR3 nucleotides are TGTGCCAGCAGTTACCCAGGGCCCTACAATGAGCAGTTCTTC.